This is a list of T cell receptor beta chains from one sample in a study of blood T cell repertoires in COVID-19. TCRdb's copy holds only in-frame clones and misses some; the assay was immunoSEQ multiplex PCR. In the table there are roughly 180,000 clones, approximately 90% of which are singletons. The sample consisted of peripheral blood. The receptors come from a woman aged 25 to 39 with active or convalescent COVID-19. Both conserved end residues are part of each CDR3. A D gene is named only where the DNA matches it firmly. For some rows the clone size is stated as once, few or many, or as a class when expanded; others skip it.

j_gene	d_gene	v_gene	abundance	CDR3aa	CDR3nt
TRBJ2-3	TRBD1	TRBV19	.	CASRDRASGGDTQYF	TGTGCCAGTAGGGACAGGGCAAGCGGAGGAGATACGCAGTATTTT
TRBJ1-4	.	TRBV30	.	CAWSGTPEKLFF	TGTGCCTGGTCCGGGACACCCGAAAAACTGTTTTTT
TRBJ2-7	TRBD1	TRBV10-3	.	CAISYGTGSSYEQYF	TGTGCCATCAGCTACGGGACAGGGAGCTCCTACGAGCAGTACTTC
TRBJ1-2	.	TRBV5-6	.	CASSLEGRTMARGYTF	TGTGCCAGCAGCCTAGAGGGACGGACTATGGCTCGAGGCTACACCTTC
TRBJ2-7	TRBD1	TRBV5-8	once	CASSLHRGLISGFF	TGTGCCAGCAGCTTACACAGGGGGCTTATTTCCGGCTTCTTC
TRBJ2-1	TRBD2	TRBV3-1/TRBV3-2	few	CASSQAVSSGSGEQFF	TGTGCCAGCAGCCAAGCGGTGTCTAGCGGGAGTGGTGAGCAGTTCTTC
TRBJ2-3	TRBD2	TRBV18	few	CASSHGTSGYTDTQYF	TGTGCCAGCTCACACGGGACTAGCGGATACACAGATACGCAGTATTTT
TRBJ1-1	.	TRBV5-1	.	CASSSKESAEAFF	TGCGCCAGCAGCTCTAAAGAGTCCGCTGAAGCTTTCTTT
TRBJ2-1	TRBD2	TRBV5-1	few	CASSLARLANNNEQFF	TGCGCCAGCAGCTTGGCTCGACTAGCGAATAACAATGAGCAGTTCTTC
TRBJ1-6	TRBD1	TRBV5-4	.	CASSPRGQGNAPLHF	TGTGCCAGCAGCCCGAGGGGGCAGGGAAATGCACCCCTCCACTTT
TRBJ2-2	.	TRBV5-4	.	CASSLAGSNTGELFF	TGTGCCAGCAGCTTGGCGGGGTCGAACACCGGGGAGCTGTTTTTT
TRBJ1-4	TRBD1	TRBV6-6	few	CASSVRTGGLVEKLFF	TGTGCCAGCAGTGTCCGGACAGGGGGCCTTGTGGAAAAACTGTTTTTT
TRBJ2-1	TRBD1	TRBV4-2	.	CASSQAGQGSEQFF	TGTGCCAGCAGCCAAGCGGGACAGGGAAGTGAGCAGTTCTTC
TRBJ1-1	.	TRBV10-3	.	CAISEGANTEAFF	TGTGCCATCAGTGAGGGGGCGAACACTGAAGCTTTCTTT
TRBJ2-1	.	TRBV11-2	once	CASSLRQEQFF	TGTGCCAGCAGCCTGCGACAGGAGCAGTTCTTC
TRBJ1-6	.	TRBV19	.	CASSNPGWAGAYNSPLHF	TGTGCCAGTAGTAACCCCGGGTGGGCAGGGGCCTATAATTCACCCCTCCACTTT
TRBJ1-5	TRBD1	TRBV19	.	CASTPTGNSNQPQHF	TGTGCCAGTACGCCGACAGGGAATAGCAATCAGCCCCAGCATTTT
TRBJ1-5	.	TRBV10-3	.	CAISESGGGDQPQHF	TGTGCCATCAGTGAATCAGGCGGGGGAGATCAGCCCCAGCATTTT
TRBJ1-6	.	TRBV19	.	CASSYTSGSRVPILNF	TGTGCCAGTAGCTATACATCTGGTTCTCGGGTTCCAATTTTAAACTTT
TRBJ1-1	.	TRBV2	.	CASSGQPPTEAFF	TGTGCCAGCAGTGGACAGCCACCCACTGAAGCTTTCTTT
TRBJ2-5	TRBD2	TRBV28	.	CASSPSGTKETQYF	TGTGCCAGCAGCCCTAGCGGGACCAAAGAGACCCAGTACTTC
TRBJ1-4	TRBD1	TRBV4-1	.	CASSGTGDLNEKLFF	TGCGCCAGCAGCGGGACAGGGGACCTTAATGAAAAACTGTTTTTT
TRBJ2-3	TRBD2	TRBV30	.	CAWAPGLAGTDTQYF	TGTGCCTGGGCACCGGGACTAGCGGGGACCGATACGCAGTATTTT
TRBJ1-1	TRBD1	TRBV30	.	CAYSWTGGYTEAFF	TGTGCCTACTCTTGGACAGGGGGATACACTGAAGCTTTCTTT